The sequence of this T cell receptor beta chain was determined in a study of regulatory T cells in long-lasting Graves disease. The time point: newly diagnosed GD, antithyroid drugs for less than 3 months. PBMCs were the source of the RNA used for TCR sequencing. All patients originated from an endocrinology department located in Xi'an, China. Whole-study results and caveats: A limited number of samples was an acknowledged limitation. TRBV28, TRBJ1-2 and TRBJ2-5 emerged as the favored segments in persistent disease. Persistent patients had a count of shared public clonotypes (over 2,500) that exceeded that of new patients (around 910).

The authors built TCR beta libraries using iRepertoire HTBI primers and Arm-PCR of CDR3 regions. One entry per CDR3 protein, called by TCRdb with MiXCR from the multiplex PCR reads. The data hold approximately 300,000 distinct CDR3 sequences, with over 15% observed a single time. This clonotype was found many times. Antigen specificity is unknown. This CDR3 region has 21 residues. CDR1 is SEHNR, CDR2 FQNEAQ, per germline (reference sequence). V trimming: 7 bases; J trimming: 4 bases; junction bases outside the gene matches: 20. The sequence was obtained from a female donor with Graves disease. The rearrangement links TRBV7-9 to TRBJ2-2, with 14 bases fitting TRBD2. The sample was peripheral blood mononuclear cells (PBMCs), taken at new diagnosis, from a patient treated with antithyroid drugs. The CDR3 spells CASIGTGLAGGRPRGTGELFF. Written as DNA, the CDR3 is TGTGCCAGCATCGGCACCGGACTAGCGGGAGGCCGTCCGCGAGGCACCGGGGAGCTGTTTTTT.